The clone carrying this TCR beta chain was recorded many times. This sample stems from a study of response to subunit inactivated influenza vaccine. Germline V CDR1 and CDR2: MNHEY, SVGEGT. Trimming stripped 4 bases from V and 0 bases from J, with 13 bases between. The CDR3 extends over 16 amino acids. MiXCR was run by TCRdb on the RT-PCR reads, yielding one entry per CDR3 protein. This table holds more than 500,000 distinct CDR3 sequences, 11% found once. The sample also formed part of further work on T cells expressing NK-cell markers. This second study notes: Scientists made TCR beta cDNA using 5'RACE template switching with UMIs. Underlying the TCR beta repertoires were sorted CD3+CD56+NKG2C+, CD3+CD56+NKG2C- and CD3+CD56-NKG2C+ T cells. What restricted sorting to alpha-beta TCR T cells in several experiments was an anti-gamma-delta TCR antibody.

The TCR was taken from a man aged 50 to 59 who received an inactivated influenza vaccine. The chain recombines TRBV6-2 or TRBV6-3 with TRBJ2-1, with D perhaps TRBD2 (5 bases). The sequenced sample was PBMCs from blood, obtained on the day of vaccination. CDR3 in amino acids: CASSSLLLGSYNEQFF. The CDR3 nucleotides are TGTGCCAGCAGTTCCTTACTACTAGGCTCCTACAATGAGCAGTTCTTC.